This T cell receptor beta chain was identified during a study of shared clonotypes between healthy human individuals. Overall study: The study enrolled a couple of women and three men aged 18 to 49.

Naive CD8 cells lacked CD45RO and underwent positive selection for CCR7, leaving out terminally differentiated effector memory CD45RA+ cells. Per the germline V gene, CDR1 is LGHNA and CDR2 is YNFKEQ. Deletions cut 0 bases from V and 4 bases from J, with 12 bases between. The CDR3 runs 15 residues. Comment on this clone: Its cognate antigen is unknown.

The table came from immunoSEQ multiplex PCR; TCRdb's copy has only in-frame clones and leaves some out. The table has around 620,000 clones, approximately 95% seen once. Study conclusions and caveats: Naive subsets generally exceeded memory subsets in estimated richness. Clonotypes shared by all four donors outscored non-shared clonotypes in generation probability.

The chain combines TRBV4-2 with TRBJ1-1; tentatively, D is TRBD1 (6 bases). The sequence was collected from a woman in her twenties or thirties in good health. The sample was naive CD8+ T cells sorted from blood. The CDR3 sequence: CASSQDGRGATEAFF. Here the CDR3 DNA reads TGTGCCAGCAGCCAAGATGGCAGGGGTGCCACTGAAGCTTTCTTT.